A single sample gave rise to the 22 T cell receptor beta chains below, sequenced in a study of blood T cell repertoires in COVID-19. Assay: immunoSEQ multiplex PCR; the TCRdb copy retains only in-frame clones and omits some. The top ten hold about 4% of the sample, which has approximately 240,000 clones, about four fifths seen once. Sequences were obtained from peripheral blood. The receptors here all came from a man in his forties or fifties with acute or convalescent COVID-19.

In its sample, this clone was seen a few times. The CDR3 DNA follows: TGTGCCAGCAGTTTACAGGGGGCGCACGGAGAGACCCAGTACTTC. The encoded protein is CASSLQGAHGETQYF. The rearrangement uses TRBV6-5 and TRBJ2-5; TRBD1 agrees at 9 bases. The CDR3 is made up of 15 amino acids. Germline values: CDR1 MNHEY, CDR2 SVGAGI. J lost 4 bases, V lost 4 bases, and 7 bases had no gene match.

The V and J genes are TRBV20-1 and TRBJ1-1; TRBD1 matches at 9 bases. This CDR3 has 11 residues. Per germline, CDR1 DFQATT and CDR2 SNEGSKA (reference sequence). The V gene end was trimmed by 6 bases and the J gene end by 11 bases; junction bases not matched to a gene: 7. The CDR3 DNA follows: TGCAGTGCCGGACAGGGGTCCGGGGCTTTCTTT. Amino acid sequence: CSAGQGSGAFF.

The rearrangement uses TRBV7-3 and TRBJ2-3, with unresolved D. Germline V gives CDR1 SGHTA, CDR2 FQGTGA. This CDR3 spans 13 amino acids. Deletions cut 4 bases from V and 7 bases from J, with 12 bases between. This chain's CDR3 is CASSSPPGNTQYF. The CDR3 nucleotides are TGTGCCAGCAGCTCCCCACCCGGTAATACGCAGTATTTT.

In nucleotides, the CDR3 is TGTGCCACCAGCAGAGCGAGCGGGAGGGTCTATTTCAGGGGAGATACGCAGTATTTT. The encoded protein is CATSRASGRVYFRGDTQYF. The chain combines TRBV15 with TRBJ2-3; 10 positions agree with TRBD2. The J segment lost 5 bases and the V segment lost 1 base, leaving 15 bases of the junction unmatched. The CDR3 is 19 residues long. CDR1 is LNHNV, CDR2 YYDKDF, per germline (reference sequence).

The chain is built from TRBV7-9 and TRBJ2-1; 10 bases match TRBD1. V shed 5 bases and J 6 bases; nucleotides not matched to a gene: 4. The CDR3 is 14 amino acids. CDR1 and CDR2 from the germline V gene are SEHNR and FQNEAQ (reference sequence). CDR3 loop: CASSPWTGGNEQFF. The CDR3, as DNA: TGTGCCAGCAGCCCCTGGACAGGGGGCAATGAGCAGTTCTTC.

Regarding this clone: The identical CDR3 is also encoded by other nucleotide sequences in the sample. The V and J genes are TRBV5-1 and TRBJ2-1, with TRBD2 matching over 9 bases. V was clipped by 2 bases and J by 4 bases; unmatched bases: 4. The CDR3 is made up of 15 amino acids. Germline V gene data show CDR1 as SGHRS and CDR2 as YFSETQ. CDR3 protein: CASSLAGGLYNEQFF. The CDR3 nucleotides are TGCGCCAGCAGCTTAGCGGGGGGTTTGTACAATGAGCAGTTCTTC. Based on the CDR3 plus reference TRBV5-1 and TRBJ2-1, the full variable domain is KAGVTQTPRYLIKTRGQQVTLSCSPISGHRSVSWYQQTPGQGLQFLFEYFSETQRNKGNFPGRFSGRQFSNSRSEMNVSTLELGDSALYLCASSLAGGLYNEQFFGPGTRLTVL.

J is TRBJ2-1 and V is TRBV12-5; 9 positions agree with TRBD1. V lost 1 base and J lost 0; bases outside the gene matches: 10. The length of the CDR3 is 19 residues. CDR1 is LGHNT, CDR2 FRNRAP, per germline. The CDR3 loop is CASGLARTGDGGSYNEQFF. The DNA for the CDR3 is TGTGCTAGTGGTTTGGCAAGGACAGGGGATGGAGGCTCCTACAATGAGCAGTTCTTC.

This clone was counted between two and nine times. V is TRBV7-3 and J is TRBJ1-1; 8 bases are a match to TRBD1. The CDR3 sequence is 14 residues long. CDR1 is SGHTA and CDR2 is FQGTGA in the germline V gene. V trimming: 5 bases; J trimming: 4 bases; junction bases outside the gene matches: 6. The CDR3 is CASSATGVSTEAFF. For the CDR3, the DNA is TGTGCCAGCAGCGCGACAGGGGTGAGCACTGAAGCTTTCTTT. Based on the CDR3 plus reference TRBV7-3 and TRBJ1-1, the full variable domain is GAGVSQTPSNKVTEKGKYVELRCDPISGHTALYWYRQSLGQGPEFLIYFQGTGAADDSGLPNDRFFAVRPEGSVSTLKIQRTERGDSAVYLCASSATGVSTEAFFGQGTRLTVV.

V is TRBV10-1 and J is TRBJ2-7; 9 positions agree with TRBD2. The CDR3 runs to 17 residues. Trimming took 0 bases from V and 4 from J; bases not matched to a gene: 10. Germline CDR1 is WNHNN and CDR2 is SYGVQD (reference sequence). CDR3 coding DNA: TGCGCCAGCAGTGAGTCAACCGGGACTAGCAGCGATTACGAGCAGTACTTC. This sequence encodes CASSESTGTSSDYEQYF.

V is TRBV20-1 and J is TRBJ2-7; D is uncertain. The ends were cut back, 3 bases at V and 0 bases at J, with 21 bases in the middle. CDR1 is DFQATT, CDR2 SNEGSKA, per germline (reference sequence). The CDR3 spans 17 residues. CDR3 DNA sequence: TGCAGTGCTAGTATCCCCTCCCCCGGGTTTAGCTCCTACGAGCAGTACTTC. Protein: CSASIPSPGFSSYEQYF.

This clone came up a few times. Other DNA sequences in this specimen translate into the identical CDR3. The rearrangement links TRBV19 to TRBJ2-7; 9 positions match TRBD2. From germline, CDR1 is LNHDA and CDR2 SQIVND (reference sequence). V lost 6 bases to trimming and J lost 1 base; unmatched junction nucleotides: 4. The CDR3 contains 14 residues. CDR3 residues: CASSLTSGSYEQYF. Written as DNA, the CDR3 is TGTGCCAGTAGCCTTACTAGCGGGTCCTACGAGCAGTACTTC.

This rearrangement joins TRBV9 to TRBJ2-2; TRBD2 aligns across 9 bases. After removal of 4 bases from V and 8 bases from J, the junction contained 18 bases not matched to a gene. From germline, CDR1 is SGDLS and CDR2 YYNGEE. This CDR3 spans 18 amino acids. CDR3 in DNA: TGTGCCAGCAGCCTATCTGGACTAGCGCCTCAGATAAGGGGGGAGCTGTTTTTT. This sequence encodes CASSLSGLAPQIRGELFF.

The gene calls are TRBV6-4 and TRBJ1-1; a possible D gene is TRBD1 (6 bases). Trimming took 4 bases from V and 0 from J, leaving 12 bases between them. Germline V gene lookup returns CDR1 MRHNA and CDR2 SNTAGT. The CDR3 runs to 15 residues. The CDR3 here is CASSADRTMNTEAFF. In DNA, the CDR3 is TGTGCCAGCAGTGCGGACAGAACCATGAACACTGAAGCTTTCTTT.

In nucleotides, the CDR3 is TGTGCCAGCAGTTTTCAGGGGACCCGCAATAATGAAAAACTGTTTTTT. Its translation is CASSFQGTRNNEKLFF. The chain is built from TRBV27 and TRBJ1-4; D perhaps matches TRBD1 (6 bases). Germline CDR1 and CDR2: MNHEY and SMNVEV (reference sequence). Deletions cut 3 bases from V and 4 bases from J, with 15 bases between. The CDR3 is 16 residues long.

This clone was observed a handful of times. The V and J genes are TRBV7-2 and TRBJ1-1; D is uncertain. CDR3 size: 13 residues. V gave up 0 bases and J gave up 5 bases, with 7 bases separating them. From germline, CDR1 is SGHTA and CDR2 FQGNSA. The CDR3 region has the DNA TGTGCCAGCAGCTTAGCGGGGAGGACTGAAGCTTTCTTT. Its protein product is CASSLAGRTEAFF.

The chain joins TRBV6-5 to TRBJ2-7; 8 nucleotides line up with TRBD1. V was pared by 2 bases and J by 3 bases, with 9 bases of the junction left unmatched. Germline CDR1 is MNHEY and CDR2 is SVGAGI. The CDR3 totals 16 residues. The CDR3 nucleotides are TGTGCCAGCAGTTACCACAAAACAGGGGGATTCTACGAGCAGTACTTC. It specifies CASSYHKTGGFYEQYF.

The chain is built from TRBV5-1 and TRBJ1-4; D gene ambiguous. This CDR3 comprises 14 residues. V was shortened by 5 bases and J by 7 bases, with 15 bases between the two germline ends. Germline CDR1 SGHRS, CDR2 YFSETQ. The CDR3 region has the DNA TGCGCCAGCAGGGCGGATAGCGGTGGTGAAAAACTGTTTTTT. Translation gives CASRADSGGEKLFF.

The V call is TRBV5-1, the J call TRBJ2-5; tentatively, D is TRBD1 (5 bases). Trimming cost V 0 bases and J 5 bases, with 11 bases left between them. The germline V gene encodes CDR1 SGHRS and CDR2 YFSETQ. The CDR3 is 14 amino acids. CDR3 amino acids: CASSLGRGGETQYF. The CDR3 bases are TGCGCCAGCAGCTTGGGAAGGGGTGGGGAGACCCAGTACTTC.

The gene calls are TRBV6-5 and TRBJ1-6; TRBD1 might be the D (5 bases). The ends were cut back, 6 bases at V and 5 bases at J, with 14 bases in the middle. In germline, CDR1 is MNHEY, CDR2 SVGAGI. The CDR3 totals 15 residues. CDR3 in DNA: TGTGCCAGCAGCCACGACAGCCTAAATAATTCACCCCTCCACTTT. It encodes CASSHDSLNNSPLHF.

The chain is built from TRBV3-1 (or the pseudogene TRBV3-2) and TRBJ2-1; D remains ambiguous. CDR3 length equals 12 residues. Trimming took 2 bases from V and 6 from J, leaving 5 bases between them. Germline CDR1 and CDR2: LGHDT and YNNKEL (reference sequence). CDR3 sequence (DNA): TGTGCCAGCAGCCAAAACGGCAATGAGCAGTTCTTC. As protein: CASSQNGNEQFF.

Comments on this clone: Within the sample, other DNA sequences also encode this same CDR3. The genes are TRBV28 and TRBJ2-2; D is uncertain. V lost 6 bases, J lost 5 bases, and 4 bases lay in between. The CDR3 is 11 residues long. In germline, CDR1 is MDHEN, CDR2 SYDVKM. This chain's CDR3 is CASSQTGELFF. CDR3 sequence (DNA): TGTGCCAGCAGCCAGACCGGGGAGCTGTTTTTT. Supplemented by reference TRBV28 and TRBJ2-2, the full variable domain reads DVKVTQSSRYLVKRTGEKVFLECVQDMDHENMFWYRQDPGLGLRLIYFSYDVKMKEKGDIPEGYSVSREKKERFSLILESASTNQTSMYLCASSQTGELFFGEGSRLTVL.

This chain's CDR3 is CASSEGASGGAGETQYF. In DNA, the CDR3 is TGTGCCAGCAGCGAGGGTGCTAGCGGGGGGGCGGGCGAGACCCAGTACTTC. V is TRBV9 and J is TRBJ2-5; 12 bases match TRBD2. The CDR3 length is 17 residues. Trimming took 3 bases from V and 5 from J; bases not matched to a gene: 11. From germline, CDR1 is SGDLS and CDR2 YYNGEE.